This TCR beta chain is from a study of T cell changes during pregnancy in multiple sclerosis. Repertoires were generated with immunoSEQ multiplex PCR, while TCRdb's copy carries only in-frame clones and drops some. The table lists roughly 93,000 clones, 85% to 95% of them singletons. The origin of this receptor is a female donor in good health, enrolled as a control in a pregnancy study. This sample comprised peripheral blood, obtained in the first trimester of pregnancy.

The CDR3 loop reads CASSLTGEGTEYGYTF. Here the CDR3 DNA reads TGCGCCAGCAGCTTGACCGGGGAAGGGACAGAATATGGCTACACCTTC. This sequence joins TRBV5-1 and TRBJ1-2; 7 nucleotides match TRBD1. V lost 1 base to trimming and J lost 5 bases; unmatched junction nucleotides: 11. This CDR3 comprises 16 residues. Germline CDR1 reads SGHRS; CDR2 reads YFSETQ.